The 23 T cell receptor beta chains below all came from one sample that was sequenced in a study of blood T cell repertoires in COVID-19. The table came from immunoSEQ multiplex PCR; TCRdb's copy has only in-frame clones and leaves some out. This sample carries approximately 250,000 clones, around 89% of them seen once, and the ten largest clones take around 1.2%. Sample: PBMCs or T cells enriched from blood (not recorded which). The receptors derive from a woman aged 40 to 49 with acute COVID-19.

V is TRBV12-3 or TRBV12-4 and J is TRBJ1-1; maybe TRBD1 (5 bases). The V gene lost 6 bases and the J gene lost 0 bases, with 8 bases spanning the gap. The CDR3 has 13 amino acids. The CDR3 sequence is CASRTVMNTEAFF. The CDR3 region has the DNA TGTGCCAGCAGGACAGTGATGAACACTGAAGCTTTCTTT.

The count of this clone is one. This chain joins TRBV10-3 and TRBJ1-1; D is uncertain. V gave up 6 bases and J gave up 8 bases, with 10 bases separating them. Germline lookup yields CDR1 ENHRY and CDR2 SYGVKD. The CDR3 consists of 11 residues. The CDR3 DNA sequence: TGTGCCATCAGGGTCGAGTCCGAAGCTTTCTTT. As protein: CAIRVESEAFF.

The chain is built from TRBV5-1 and TRBJ2-3; possible D gene TRBD1, 6 bases. Per the germline V gene, CDR1 is SGHRS and CDR2 is YFSETQ. Trimming pared 4 bases from V and 0 bases from J, leaving 15 bases between. The CDR3 contains 16 residues. The CDR3 nucleotides are TGCGCCAGCAGCACTACCGGACAGACTAGCACAGATACGCAGTATTTT. It encodes CASSTTGQTSTDTQYF. Combining the CDR3 with reference TRBV5-1 and TRBJ2-3 gives the whole variable domain KAGVTQTPRYLIKTRGQQVTLSCSPISGHRSVSWYQQTPGQGLQFLFEYFSETQRNKGNFPGRFSGRQFSNSRSEMNVSTLELGDSALYLCASSTTGQTSTDTQYFGPGTRLTVL.

This rearrangement joins TRBV11-3 to TRBJ2-2; a possible D gene is TRBD2 (5 bases). Germline lookup yields CDR1 SGHNT and CDR2 YENEEA. Trimming stripped 5 bases from V and 8 bases from J, with 6 bases between. This CDR3 spans 11 amino acids. Here the CDR3 reads CASSPGGELFF. As DNA, the CDR3 is TGTGCCAGCAGCCCGGGGGGGGAGCTGTTTTTT.

V and J are TRBV9 and TRBJ2-2; perhaps TRBD1 as D (5 bases). The CDR3 is made up of 16 amino acids. The V end was cut by 0 bases, the J end by 0 bases, with 9 bases between. Germline lookup yields CDR1 SGDLS and CDR2 YYNGEE. DNA of the CDR3: TGTGCCAGCAGCGTAGAGAAGACAGCGAACACCGGGGAGCTGTTTTTT. The encoded protein is CASSVEKTANTGELFF.

This sequence joins TRBV27 and TRBJ2-4; TRBD2 matches at 7 bases. This CDR3 comprises 13 residues. Germline-derived CDR1 and CDR2 are MNHEY and SMNVEV (reference sequence). V lost 5 bases and J lost 13; bases outside the gene matches: 11. CDR3 sequence: CASSVRTSEEQYF. The DNA for the CDR3 is TGTGCCAGCAGTGTCCGTACTAGCGAAGAACAGTACTTC.

The J gene is TRBJ1-5, the V gene TRBV2; maybe TRBD1 (5 bases). The CDR3 loop spans 16 amino acids. V lost 4 bases, J lost 0 bases, and 13 bases lay in between. CDR1 and CDR2 from the germline V gene are SNHLY and FYNNEI. The DNA of the CDR3 is TGTGCCAGCAGTGCACTGGGGGGGGTTAGCAATCAGCCCCAGCATTTT. Its translation is CASSALGGVSNQPQHF.

Concerning this clone itself: The sample contains more than one DNA sequence encoding this CDR3. This chain links TRBV5-1 with TRBJ2-2; TRBD2 matches 9 bases. J was trimmed by 2 bases and V by 0 bases; bases with no gene match: 2. Per germline, CDR1 SGHRS and CDR2 YFSETQ. The CDR3 is made up of 16 amino acids. The CDR3 nucleotides read TGCGCCAGCAGCTTGGGGCTAGCGGGAAACACCGGGGAGCTGTTTTTT. Amino acids: CASSLGLAGNTGELFF. Complete variable domain (other parts from reference TRBV5-1 and TRBJ2-2): KAGVTQTPRYLIKTRGQQVTLSCSPISGHRSVSWYQQTPGQGLQFLFEYFSETQRNKGNFPGRFSGRQFSNSRSEMNVSTLELGDSALYLCASSLGLAGNTGELFFGEGSRLTVL.

V and J are TRBV5-5 and TRBJ2-7; possibly TRBD1 for D (6 bases). Looked up from germline, CDR1 is SGHKS and CDR2 is YYEKEE (reference sequence). The CDR3 spans 14 residues. Trimming shortened V by 0 bases and J by 3 bases, and 10 bases separated the two germline ends. The CDR3 bases are TGTGCCAGCAGCTTGGACAGGGCCCGCTACGAGCAGTACGTC. Its protein is CASSLDRARYEQYV.

In its sample, this clone was seen once. CDR3 sequence (DNA): TGTGCCAGCAGCTTAGAGACAGGGGCCGATCAGCCCCAGCATTTT. Protein product: CASSLETGADQPQHF. V and J are TRBV7-8 and TRBJ1-5; 8 bases line up with TRBD1. Germline lookup yields CDR1 SGHVS and CDR2 FQNEAQ. The CDR3 covers 15 residues. V dropped 1 base and J dropped 5; count of bases not matched to a gene: 4. Full variable domain (remainder filled in from reference TRBV7-8 and TRBJ1-5): GAGVSQSPRYKVAKRGQDVALRCDPISGHVSLFWYQQALGQGPEFLTYFQNEAQLDKSGLPSDRFFAERPEGSVSTLKIQRTQQEDSAVYLCASSLETGADQPQHFGDGTRLSIL.

This chain uses TRBV28 with TRBJ2-4, with 9 bases fitting TRBD2. CDR3 length: 16 amino acids. Germline-derived CDR1 and CDR2 are MDHEN and SYDVKM. The V segment lost 10 bases and the J segment 0 bases; nucleotides outside the gene matches: 10. The CDR3 region has the DNA TGTGCCATCAATGGGCGGGAGGGGGTAGCCAAAAACATTCAGTACTTC. This encodes CAINGREGVAKNIQYF.

The rearrangement uses TRBV27 and TRBJ2-6; tentatively, D is TRBD2 (6 bases). V lost 4 bases and J 2 bases, leaving 9 bases between the germline ends. This CDR3 comprises 15 residues. The germline CDR1 and CDR2 sequences are MNHEY and SMNVEV (reference sequence). CDR3 in DNA: TGTGCCAGCAGTTCCCCGGGGGCTGGGGCCAACGTCCTGACTTTC. Its protein is CASSSPGAGANVLTF.

The genes are TRBV10-3 and TRBJ2-5, with a tentative D call TRBD2 (6 bases). CDR1 is ENHRY and CDR2 is SYGVKD in the germline V gene. This CDR3 has 12 residues. V dropped 9 bases and J dropped 2 bases, with 10 bases sitting between them. The CDR3 DNA sequence: TGTGCCATTGGGACTTCACAAGAGACCCAGTACTTC. It yields the protein CAIGTSQETQYF.

V gene TRBV19 combines with J gene TRBJ1-2, with 11 bases aligning to TRBD1. V shed 5 bases, J shed 4 bases, and the junction held 6 bases outside the gene matches. This CDR3 comprises 15 residues. In germline, CDR1 is LNHDA, CDR2 SQIVND (reference sequence). The DNA for the CDR3 is TGTGCCAGTAGTCGGACAGGGGGCCGTGGCTATGGCTACACCTTC. Translation gives CASSRTGGRGYGYTF. The variable domain in full, with the rest retrieved from reference TRBV19 and TRBJ1-2, is DGGITQSPKYLFRKEGQNVTLSCEQNLNHDAMYWYRQDPGQGLRLIYYSQIVNDFQKGDIAEGYSVSREKKESFPLTVTSAQKNPTAFYLCASSRTGGRGYGYTFGSGTRLTVV.

This clone occurred a few times. This chain uses TRBV18 with TRBJ1-5, with D tentatively TRBD1 (6 bases). V was cut by 4 bases and J by 7 bases, with 11 bases left in between. The CDR3 is 13 amino acids. Germline V gives CDR1 KGHSH, CDR2 LQKENI. For the CDR3, the DNA is TGTGCCAGCTCACAGGCAGGGGAACAGCCCCAGCATTTT. It encodes CASSQAGEQPQHF.

The chain is built from TRBV5-8 and TRBJ2-5, with D possibly being TRBD1 (7 bases). The CDR3 covers 16 residues. V was clipped by 1 base and J by 4 bases, with 17 bases between them. The germline CDR1 and CDR2 sequences are SGHTS and YDEGEE. DNA for the CDR3: TGTGCCAGCAGCTTGTGGATGACAGGGACTGGAGAGACCCAGTACTTC. Translating gives CASSLWMTGTGETQYF.

This rearrangement joins TRBV28 to TRBJ2-1; 7 bases map to TRBD2. Germline V CDR1 and CDR2: MDHEN, SYDVKM. V shed 2 bases and J 6 bases; nucleotides not matched to a gene: 4. The CDR3 length is 14 residues. In DNA form, the CDR3 reads TGTGCCAGCAGTTTAGGGCTAGCGGTCAATGAGCAGTTCTTC. Its translation: CASSLGLAVNEQFF.

CDR3 nucleotide sequence: TGCGCCAGCAGCCAAGATCAGATGGCTGAACACGACACAGATACGCAGTATTTT. It encodes CASSQDQMAEHDTDTQYF. V and J are TRBV4-1 and TRBJ2-3; no definite D call. The CDR3 sequence is 18 residues long. CDR1 and CDR2 from the germline V gene are MGHRA and YSYEKL. V was pared by 0 bases and J by 2 bases, with 18 bases between.

The V gene is TRBV5-6, the J gene TRBJ2-6; D not resolved. Trimming removed 4 bases from V and 0 bases from J, with 5 bases in between. The CDR3 has 14 residues. CDR1 and CDR2 from the germline V gene are SGHDT and YYEEEE. The CDR3 loop reads CASSPDSGANVLTF. The CDR3 region has the DNA TGTGCCAGCAGCCCAGACTCTGGGGCCAACGTCCTGACTTTC.

J is TRBJ2-5 and V is TRBV24-1; TRBD2 might be the D (6 bases). The germline V gene encodes CDR1 KGHDR and CDR2 SFDVKD. The CDR3 has 16 amino acids. V lost 1 base and J lost 1, with 12 bases in between. The CDR3 DNA follows: TGTGCCACCAGTGATTTCGCCGGGAGAGGCCAAGAGACCCAGTACTTC. Translating it yields CATSDFAGRGQETQYF.

The gene calls are TRBV6-5 and TRBJ2-2; 7 nucleotides agree with TRBD2. The J segment lost 5 bases and the V segment lost 3 bases, leaving 6 bases of the junction unmatched. The CDR3 has 15 amino acids. Germline CDR1 and CDR2: MNHEY and SVGAGI. The CDR3 reads CASSYKRGGTGELFF. CDR3 in DNA: TGTGCCAGCAGTTATAAGAGGGGAGGGACCGGGGAGCTGTTTTTT.

The chain is built from TRBV19 and TRBJ1-3; possibly TRBD1 for D (6 bases). CDR1 LNHDA and CDR2 SQIVND come from the germline V gene (reference sequence). The CDR3 has 14 residues. V lost 8 bases and J 1 base, leaving 12 bases between the germline ends. This CDR3 is CASRYRESGNTIYF. The CDR3 nucleotides are TGTGCCAGTCGTTACAGGGAGTCTGGAAACACCATATATTTT.

J is TRBJ2-7 and V is TRBV5-1, with D possibly matching TRBD1 (8 bases). From germline, CDR1 is SGHRS and CDR2 YFSETQ. Trimming took 4 bases from V and 6 from J, leaving 17 bases between them. The CDR3 is made up of 14 amino acids. The CDR3 DNA sequence: TGCGCCAGCAGCCTAGGACAGGGAGGGCGCGAGCAGTACTTC. Amino acids: CASSLGQGGREQYF.